These T cell receptor beta chains were read from a single sample in a study of response to subunit inactivated influenza vaccine. TCRdb reprocessed the RT-PCR reads with MiXCR, giving one entry per CDR3 protein. Of a few hundred thousand distinct CDR3 sequences listed, about 7.2% were seen once; the top ten hold about an eighth. The source was PBMCs from blood, collected around 2 years after vaccination. The origin of the receptors is a man aged 50 to 69 who received an inactivated influenza vaccine. Both conserved end residues are part of each CDR3. Fields, in order: V gene, D gene, J gene, clone size, CDR3 protein, CDR3 DNA. The D gene is left open where the match is weak. Clone sizes are given selectively: once, few, many, or a class where the clone is expanded.

>TRBV12-3/TRBV12-4|TRBD2|TRBJ2-2|many
CASSPSGGGELFF
TGTGCCAGCAGCCCCTCGGGGGGCGGGGAGCTGTTTTTT
>TRBV7-6|TRBD2|TRBJ2-1|many
CASSLRTSGGPISYNEQFF
TGTGCCAGCAGCTTAAGAACTAGCGGGGGGCCTATCTCCTACAATGAGCAGTTCTTC
>TRBV6-1|.|TRBJ1-2|many
CASSLGGRKANYGYTF
TGTGCCAGCAGCCTTGGGGGACGGAAGGCTAACTATGGCTACACCTTC
>TRBV20-1|.|TRBJ2-3|.
CSVIALSGTDTQYF
TGCAGTGTAATAGCGCTTTCTGGCACAGATACGCAGTATTTT
>TRBV7-2|.|TRBJ1-1|few
CASSSGVGEAFF
TGTGCCAGCAGCTCCGGGGTGGGGGAAGCTTTCTTT
>TRBV12-3/TRBV12-4|.|TRBJ1-2|many
CASSPGTTYGYTF
TGTGCCAGCAGCCCCGGGACAACCTATGGCTACACCTTC
>TRBV20-1|TRBD2|TRBJ2-1|few
CSGSGLAGAYEQFF
TGCAGTGGCTCTGGGCTAGCGGGAGCCTATGAGCAGTTCTTC
>TRBV7-2|TRBD1|TRBJ2-2|few
CASSRRTGNDGELFF
TGTGCCAGCAGCCGGCGGACAGGGAACGACGGGGAGCTGTTTTTT
>TRBV12-3/TRBV12-4|.|TRBJ1-1|many
CASSFYGDTEAFF
TGTGCCAGCAGTTTTTATGGCGACACTGAAGCTTTCTTT
>TRBV5-6|TRBD1|TRBJ1-1|.
CASSLVTGRISTEAFF
TGTGCCAGCAGCTTGGTGACAGGGCGGATTAGCACTGAAGCTTTCTTT
>TRBV11-2|TRBD2|TRBJ2-5|few
CASSSRVAGGWDQETQYF
TGTGCCAGCAGCTCCCGGGTAGCGGGGGGGTGGGACCAAGAGACCCAGTACTTC
>TRBV28|.|TRBJ2-1|few
CASSSLRFYTEPNDNEQFF
TGTGCCAGCAGTTCCCTTAGGTTCTATACTGAGCCCAACGACAATGAGCAGTTCTTC
>TRBV20-1|TRBD1|TRBJ2-2|.
CSAREPGQGMTGELFF
TGCAGTGCTAGGGAACCGGGACAGGGAATGACCGGGGAGCTGTTTTTT
>TRBV10-3|.|TRBJ2-5|many
CAISVAGNKETQYF
TGTGCCATCAGCGTAGCCGGAAACAAAGAGACCCAGTACTTC
>TRBV28|TRBD1|TRBJ1-6|many
CASRGTGGNSPLHF
TGTGCCAGCAGGGGGACAGGGGGGAATTCACCCCTCCACTTT
>TRBV7-2|TRBD1|TRBJ2-5|.
CASSQDRGGETQYF
TGTGCCAGCAGCCAGGACAGGGGAGGAGAGACCCAGTACTTC
>TRBV15|TRBD1|TRBJ2-3|.
CATSRDRRTDTQYF
TGTGCCACCAGCAGGGACAGGAGGACAGATACGCAGTATTTT
>TRBV30|.|TRBJ2-2|.
CAWGTGNTGELFF
TGTGCCTGGGGGACGGGGAACACCGGGGAGCTGTTTTTT
>TRBV20-1|TRBD1|TRBJ1-6|.
CSARVGTGGNSPLHF
TGCAGTGCTAGAGTAGGGACAGGGGGGAATTCACCCCTCCACTTT
>TRBV7-9|.|TRBJ1-5|many
CASSLALGQPQHF
TGTGCCAGCAGCTTAGCCTTAGGTCAGCCCCAGCATTTT